Following are 2 T cell receptor beta chains from one sample sequenced in a study of blood T cell repertoires in COVID-19. Clones were read by immunoSEQ multiplex PCR, and TCRdb kept only the in-frame ones, dropping some. The table lists just under 40,000 clones, about four fifths of them singletons, with around 25% in the top ten. The sample consisted of peripheral blood. The receptors were sampled from a man between 65 and 85 years old with acute or convalescent COVID-19.

This clone was observed a handful of times. The chain combines TRBV10-1 with TRBJ2-2, with D perhaps TRBD2 (6 bases). The CDR3 contains 15 residues. CDR1 and CDR2 (germline): WNHNN, SYGVQD (reference sequence). Deletions cut 1 base from V and 5 bases from J, with 11 bases between. CDR3 sequence: CASSEYGSSTGELFF. In DNA form, the CDR3 reads TGCGCCAGCAGTGAGTACGGGAGTAGTACCGGGGAGCTGTTTTTT.

The CDR3 region has the DNA TGTGCCAGTAGTGCCCCCTCGGACAGGGGGCAGGAGACCCAGTACTTC. Protein product: CASSAPSDRGQETQYF. This chain joins TRBV19 and TRBJ2-5, with 11 bases aligning to TRBD1. Germline CDR1 reads LNHDA; CDR2 reads SQIVND (reference sequence). Trimming cost V 5 bases and J 5 bases; bases outside gene matches: 10. This CDR3 contains 16 residues.